This note documents a single TCR beta chain sequence. The source of the sample is a study of blood T cell repertoires in COVID-19. V lost 0 bases, J lost 4 bases, and 7 bases lay in between. CDR1 is LGHNA, CDR2 YNFKEQ, per germline. This CDR3 comprises 14 residues. Some clones are missing from TCRdb's copy, which holds only in-frame ones; the method was immunoSEQ multiplex PCR. The sample has roughly 110,000 clones, roughly 80% seen once; the top ten hold about 10%. The receptor's source is a human donor in a cohort sampled during active COVID-19. The chain employs TRBV4-2 and TRBJ1-5; D remains unclear. The sample taken for sequencing was peripheral blood. The CDR3 nucleotides read TGTGCCAGCAGCCAAGACTTTATAAATCAGCCCCAGCATTTT. Translating it yields CASSQDFINQPQHF.